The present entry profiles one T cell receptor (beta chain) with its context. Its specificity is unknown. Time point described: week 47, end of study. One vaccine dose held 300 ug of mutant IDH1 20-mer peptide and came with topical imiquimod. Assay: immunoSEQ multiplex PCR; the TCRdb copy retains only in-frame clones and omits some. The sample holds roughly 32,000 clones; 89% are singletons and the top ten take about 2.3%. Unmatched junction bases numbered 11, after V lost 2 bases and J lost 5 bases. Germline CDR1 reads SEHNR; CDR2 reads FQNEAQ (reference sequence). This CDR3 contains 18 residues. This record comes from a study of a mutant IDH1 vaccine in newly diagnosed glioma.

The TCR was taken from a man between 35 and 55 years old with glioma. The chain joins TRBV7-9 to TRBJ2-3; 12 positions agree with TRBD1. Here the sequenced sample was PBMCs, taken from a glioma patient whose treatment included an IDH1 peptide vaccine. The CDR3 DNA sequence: TGTGCCAGCAGCTTATCTAGTATAGGGACAGGGGGCCAAGATACGCAGTATTTT. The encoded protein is CASSLSSIGTGGQDTQYF.